This T cell receptor (beta chain) was sequenced during a study of tumor-infiltrating lymphocytes in primary liver carcinoma. Looking at the study overall: Samples produced roughly 3.65 to 8 million productive TCRbeta reads, comparable across tissue types. Findings and caveats of the study: Tumor top-250-clone fractions significantly exceeded those of blood (p = 0.039). Roughly 7-25% of top clones, and no more, occurred in all five tumor regions.

A primer in the constant region served to generate TCR beta cDNA from 500 ng of total RNA. For TCR beta, libraries were produced by three nested multiplex PCR rounds using slightly modified ARM-PCR. MiXCR was run by TCRdb on the multiplex PCR reads, yielding one entry per CDR3 protein. Among 150,000 to 200,000 distinct CDR3 sequences listed, approximately 86% were seen once. Details on this clonotype: What it binds is not known. Since a much larger clone is just one base distant, this may be a read error.

The tissue used was unsorted bulk material of about 19-33 mg. RNA and DNA were co-extracted from it with the AllPrep DNA/RNA mini kit. These patients lived with chronic HBV infection and had never been treated. The sequence was obtained from a man in his forties or fifties with primary liver carcinoma and hepatitis B virus infection. The sample taken for sequencing was tumor tissue from primary liver carcinoma.

The CDR3 loop reads CATATAPNTEAFF. The CDR3 bases are TGTGCCACCGCAACGGCCCCGAACACTGAAGCTTTCTTT. This chain joins TRBV2 and TRBJ1-1; D remains unclear. Between the trimmed V and J ends, which lost 10 bases and 1 base, there was a span of 13 bases. CDR1 is SNHLY and CDR2 is FYNNEI in the germline V gene. There are 13 residues in the CDR3.